One and the same sample provided the 18 T cell receptor beta chains below, sequenced in a study of monozygotic twins with inflammatory bowel disease. TCRdb processed the 5' RACE reads again and assigns one entry to each CDR3 protein, with no DNA. The listing contains around 450,000 distinct CDR3 sequences. Sequenced input: blood. The origin of the receptors is a human donor with ulcerative colitis or Crohn's disease, or a healthy co-twin of an affected twin (not recorded which).

V gene TRBV5-4 combines with J gene TRBJ2-7. Germline values: CDR1 SGHNT, CDR2 YYREEE (reference sequence). The CDR3 is 15 amino acids. This CDR3 is CASSLGGGSSYEQYF. The variable domain in full, completed from reference TRBV5-4 and TRBJ2-7, reads ETGVTQSPTHLIKTRGQQVTLRCSSQSGHNTVSWYQQALGQGPQFIFQYYREEENGRGNFPPRFSGLQFPNYSSELNVNALELDDSALYLCASSLGGGSSYEQYFGPGTRLTVT.

The chain links TRBV30 to TRBJ1-1; without DNA, the TCRdb call of TRBD1 cannot be checked. Germline V gene sequence: CDR1 GTSNPN, CDR2 SVGIG (reference sequence). The CDR3 has 12 amino acids. The CDR3 loop reads CACNRLNTEAFF.

The chain carries TRBV6-5 and TRBJ1-3; no DNA is available, so the TRBD1 call from TCRdb remains unchecked. The CDR3 length is 15 residues. Per the germline V gene, CDR1 is MNHEY and CDR2 is SVGAGI. CDR3 sequence reads: CASSFLGQAENTIYF.

This chain links TRBV4-1 with TRBJ2-5; TCRdb returns TRBD1, unconfirmable since there is no DNA. From germline, CDR1 is MGHRA and CDR2 YSYEKL. The CDR3 contains 15 residues. CDR3 in amino acids: CASSPSPGVEETQYF.

The genes are TRBV5-1 and TRBJ2-7. Per germline, CDR1 SGHRS and CDR2 YFSETQ. The CDR3 spans 14 residues. CDR3 protein: CASSFGQLSYEQYF.

This chain connects TRBV5-6 to TRBJ2-7. CDR3 length: 12 residues. Germline V lookup: CDR1 SGHDT, CDR2 YYEEEE. CDR3 region: CASSLWNYEQYF. Full variable domain (outside the CDR3, taken from reference TRBV5-6 and TRBJ2-7): DAGVTQSPTHLIKTRGQQVTLRCSPKSGHDTVSWYQQALGQGPQFIFQYYEEEERQRGNFPDRFSGHQFPNYSSELNVNALLLGDSALYLCASSLWNYEQYFGPGTRLTVT.

This chain links TRBV15 with TRBJ2-1; TCRdb designates TRBD1, a call that cannot be tested without DNA. The CDR3 length is 14 residues. Per the germline V gene, CDR1 is LNHNV and CDR2 is YYDKDF (reference sequence). The CDR3 loop is CATSDRVSYNEQFF.

The chain's CDR3 is CASSVDTVANYGYTF. The V and J genes are TRBV9 and TRBJ1-2. This CDR3 region has 15 residues. CDR1 is SGDLS, CDR2 YYNGEE, per germline.

V gene TRBV4-3 combines with J gene TRBJ2-7; the D call from TCRdb, TRBD1, cannot be confirmed without DNA. Germline assignment: CDR1 LGHNA and CDR2 YSLEER. The CDR3 is made up of 15 amino acids. The CDR3 protein is CASSRTFGQGYEQYF.

The chain links TRBV20-1 to TRBJ2-3; without DNA, the TCRdb call of TRBD2 cannot be checked. The CDR3 length is 17 residues. The germline CDR1 and CDR2 sequences are DFQATT and SNEGSKA (reference sequence). The CDR3: CSATPVDLATSTDTQYF.

The V gene is TRBV21-1, the J gene TRBJ2-1; TCRdb's D call of TRBD1 is untestable without DNA. TRBV21-1 counts as a pseudogene. The CDR3 is 14 amino acids. The CDR3: CASTPRGPENEQFF.

The CDR3 protein is CASSAKRPNSGANVLTF. This chain connects TRBV27 to TRBJ2-6. CDR3 length: 17 amino acids. Germline V gene sequence: CDR1 MNHEY, CDR2 SMNVEV (reference sequence).

The V and J genes are TRBV9 and TRBJ1-2; there is no DNA to check the TCRdb D call of TRBD1. Germline V CDR1 and CDR2: SGDLS, YYNGEE. This CDR3 is 14 amino acids long. CDR3 amino acids: CASSVEQGGNGYTF.

CDR3 in amino acids: CSVKEGYGYTF. The chain couples TRBV29-1 to TRBJ1-2. The CDR3 is 11 residues long. Germline lookup yields CDR1 SQVTM and CDR2 ANQGSEA.

The chain recombines TRBV9 with TRBJ2-1; the D call from TCRdb, TRBD2, cannot be confirmed without DNA. Germline lookup yields CDR1 SGDLS and CDR2 YYNGEE. This CDR3 is 16 amino acids long. The CDR3 is CASSVELAGPYNEQFF.

This sequence joins TRBV20-1 and TRBJ2-3. Looked up from germline, CDR1 is DFQATT and CDR2 is SNEGSKA (reference sequence). The CDR3 is made up of 12 amino acids. CDR3 loop: CSAPQSSDTQYF.

This sequence joins TRBV7-2 and TRBJ2-7; without DNA, the TCRdb call of TRBD2 cannot be checked. Germline V gives CDR1 SGHTA, CDR2 FQGNSA. This CDR3 is 14 amino acids long. CDR3 protein: CASSFQLGSYEQYF.

This chain uses TRBV29-1 with TRBJ1-1. Per germline, CDR1 SQVTM and CDR2 ANQGSEA. The CDR3 is 14 residues long. This CDR3 reads CSVERVLMNTEAFF.